Shown below are 6 T cell receptor beta chains from a single sample sequenced in a study of post-analysis software for immune sequencing data. These receptors have no identified antigens. Presence of unique molecular identifiers characterized the TCR beta cDNA libraries. TCRdb re-called the PCR reads with MiXCR, one entry per CDR3 protein. This table has under 900,000 distinct CDR3 sequences, under 70% appearing once. Study results and caveats: Higher frequency in patients than in controls was seen for about five TRBV segments, with TRBV5-6, TRBV5-1 and TRBV20-1 among them.

The sequencing sample was made of blood. Source of these receptors: a girl aged 10 to 17 with multiple sclerosis.

This clonotype was seen only a few times. The chain combines TRBV21-1 with TRBJ2-5; TRBD1 was called by the table and not checked on the DNA. The J call may be faulty, since TRBJ2-7 better matches the DNA end. TRBV21-1 has pseudogene status. This CDR3 region has 14 residues. In DNA form, the CDR3 reads TGTGCCAGCACCCGAACAGGGGAAACACACGAGCAGTACTTC. It yields the protein CASTRTGETHEQYF.

J is TRBJ2-3 and V is TRBV4-1; 12 bases fit TRBD2. V was pared by 0 bases and J by 4 bases, with 11 bases of the junction left unmatched. From germline, CDR1 is MGHRA and CDR2 YSYEKL. CDR3 length: 19 amino acids. Here the CDR3 DNA reads TGCGCCAGCAGCCAAGATCTGGCTAGCGGGAGGGCCGGTGCAGATACGCAGTATTTT. Translated: CASSQDLASGRAGADTQYF.

The chain couples TRBV20-1 to TRBJ2-5, with 7 bases that match TRBD2. Per germline, CDR1 DFQATT and CDR2 SNEGSKA (reference sequence). With V trimmed by 5 bases and J by 3 bases, 6 bases remained unmatched. The length of the CDR3 is 13 residues. CDR3 loop: CSARVAGEETQYF. The CDR3 nucleotides read TGCAGTGCTCGGGTTGCGGGAGAAGAGACCCAGTACTTC.

The chain links TRBV3-1 to TRBJ2-3, with D unclear. The germline gives CDR1 LGHDT, CDR2 YNNKEL (reference sequence). The ends were cut back, 0 bases at V and 7 bases at J, with 5 bases in the middle. CDR3 size: 12 residues. This CDR3 reads CASSQDGNTQYF. In DNA form, the CDR3 reads TGTGCCAGCAGCCAAGATGGTAATACGCAGTATTTT.

DNA for the CDR3: TGTGCCAGCAGCCAAGAGGGACAGGGAAACAGGGGGTATTTGGCCAAAAACATTCAGTACTTC. This translates into CASSQEGQGNRGYLAKNIQYF. V is TRBV3-1 and J is TRBJ2-4, with 9 bases fitting TRBD1. J lost 1 base, V lost 0 bases, and 16 bases had no gene match. The CDR3 length is 21 residues. CDR1 and CDR2 (germline): LGHDT, YNNKEL (reference sequence).

The chain carries TRBV5-1 and TRBJ2-3; TRBD2 matches 11 bases. With V trimmed by 5 bases and J by 4 bases, 15 bases remained unmatched. Looked up from germline, CDR1 is SGHRS and CDR2 is YFSETQ. CDR3 length equals 18 residues. In DNA, the CDR3 is TGCGCCAGCAGTTCCCACCCCTCGACTAGCGGGAATGCAGATACGCAGTATTTT. Translating it yields CASSSHPSTSGNADTQYF.